Shown below are 28 T cell receptor beta chains from a single sample sequenced in a study of CD8+ T cells in alopecia areata. cDNA reverse transcribed from extracted RNA served as the sequencing template. Profiling relied on immunoSEQ multiplex PCR, and the TCRdb table lists in-frame clones only, not all of them. The data show approximately 150,000 clones, 50% to 65% seen once. The specimen sequenced was CD4+ T cells sorted from blood. The receptors shown here come from a human donor in good health.

This sequence joins TRBV2 and TRBJ2-7; D is possibly TRBD1 (6 bases). Germline V gene lookup returns CDR1 SNHLY and CDR2 FYNNEI. The CDR3 spans 14 residues. The ends were cut back, 7 bases at V and 2 bases at J, with 15 bases in the middle. The CDR3 spells CASTTPGVTYEQYF. Here the CDR3 DNA reads TGTGCCAGCACCACCCCAGGGGTGACCTACGAGCAGTACTTC.

Only a few counts were recorded for this clone. CDR3 in amino acids: CASSRGGFNTEAFF. For the CDR3, the DNA is TGTGCCAGCAGTCGAGGGGGCTTCAACACTGAAGCTTTCTTT. The gene calls are TRBV25-1 and TRBJ1-1; 7 nucleotides line up with TRBD1. Germline CDR1 reads MGHDK; CDR2 reads SYGVNS. CDR3 length: 14 residues. V was pared by 5 bases and J by 2 bases, with 5 bases of the junction left unmatched.

The V and J genes are TRBV30 and TRBJ1-1; 7 bases are a match to TRBD1. Germline CDR1 GTSNPN, CDR2 SVGIG (reference sequence). Trimming took 2 bases from V and 0 from J; bases not matched to a gene: 3. The CDR3 is 14 residues long. The CDR3 DNA sequence: TGTGCCTGGAGTTCGGGACAGTTGAACACTGAAGCTTTCTTT. Translated: CAWSSGQLNTEAFF.

This clone was detected a few times. The gene calls are TRBV5-1 and TRBJ2-3; 7 bases line up with TRBD1. The junction had 8 bases not matched to a gene; V was cut back by 6 bases and J by 1 base. The CDR3 length is 15 residues. Germline V gene lookup returns CDR1 SGHRS and CDR2 YFSETQ. The DNA for the CDR3 is TGCGCCAGCACCAGTTCTGACAGGGGCACAGATACGCAGTATTTT. It encodes CASTSSDRGTDTQYF.

This clone was detected once. The chain has TRBV5-4 and TRBJ2-6; TRBD2 agrees at 15 bases. The CDR3 runs to 18 residues. V lost 4 bases and J lost 3; bases outside the gene matches: 5. The V gene's germline CDR1 is SGHNT and CDR2 YYREEE (reference sequence). DNA for the CDR3: TGTGCCAGCAGCCCGGGACTAGCGGGAGGTAGTGGGGCCAACGTCCTGACTTTC. The encoded protein is CASSPGLAGGSGANVLTF.

The CDR3 spells CASSGAAYGGYTF. The CDR3 nucleotides are TGTGCCAGCAGTGGGGCAGCTTATGGGGGCTACACCTTC. The rearrangement links TRBV25-1 to TRBJ1-2; D is unresolved. V lost 4 bases and J lost 8, with 14 bases in between. The CDR3 length is 13 residues. In germline, CDR1 is MGHDK, CDR2 SYGVNS.

This chain joins TRBV29-1 and TRBJ2-2; D is uncertain. Germline values: CDR1 SQVTM, CDR2 ANQGSEA. V lost 4 bases and J lost 2, with 8 bases in between. The CDR3 covers 13 residues. The CDR3 protein is CSVAGPNTGELFF. The CDR3 DNA is TGCAGCGTTGCCGGGCCTAACACCGGGGAGCTGTTTTTT.

The V and J genes are TRBV19 and TRBJ1-3; a possible D gene is TRBD1 (5 bases). CDR3 length: 13 amino acids. V lost 6 bases, J lost 7 bases, and 13 bases lay in between. Germline V gene sequence: CDR1 LNHDA, CDR2 SQIVND (reference sequence). In DNA, the CDR3 is TGTGCCAGTAGCTCCTTAAACAGGAACACCATATATTTT. Its translation is CASSSLNRNTIYF. Together with reference TRBV19 and TRBJ1-3, the CDR3 gives the full variable domain: DGGITQSPKYLFRKEGQNVTLSCEQNLNHDAMYWYRQDPGQGLRLIYYSQIVNDFQKGDIAEGYSVSREKKESFPLTVTSAQKNPTAFYLCASSSLNRNTIYFGEGSWLTVV.

V is TRBV7-9 and J is TRBJ1-4, with D unresolved. The length of the CDR3 is 13 residues. The V end was cut by 0 bases, the J end by 8 bases, with 7 bases between. Germline loops: CDR1 SEHNR, CDR2 FQNEAQ (reference sequence). CDR3 protein: CASSLALGEKLFF. The DNA for the CDR3 is TGTGCCAGCAGCTTAGCGCTGGGCGAAAAACTGTTTTTT.

The rearrangement links TRBV6-5 to TRBJ2-2, with unresolved D. The V and J ends lost 6 bases and 3 bases respectively, with 8 bases between them. This CDR3 region has 13 residues. Germline CDR1 and CDR2: MNHEY and SVGAGI. The CDR3 sequence is CASSRPYTGELFF. The CDR3 coding sequence is TGTGCCAGCAGCCGTCCATACACCGGGGAGCTGTTTTTT.

The CDR3 loop is CASSLIKLLGTGMNTEAFF. The DNA for the CDR3 is TGTGCCAGCAGCTTGATAAAACTACTAGGGACAGGCATGAACACTGAAGCTTTCTTT. This chain connects TRBV7-9 to TRBJ1-1; 8 bases line up with TRBD1. The CDR3 has 19 residues. After removal of 3 bases from V and 0 bases from J, the junction contained 15 bases not matched to a gene. The germline V gene has CDR1 SEHNR and CDR2 FQNEAQ (reference sequence).

This clone has more than one count but fewer than ten. The chain combines TRBV19 with TRBJ2-1; 8 nucleotides agree with TRBD2. CDR1 is LNHDA, CDR2 SQIVND, per germline (reference sequence). With V trimmed by 3 bases and J by 7 bases, 5 bases remained unmatched. The CDR3 is made up of 14 amino acids. CDR3 region: CASSITGGRNEQFF. The CDR3 DNA is TGTGCCAGTAGTATCACGGGAGGGCGTAATGAGCAGTTCTTC.

The J gene is TRBJ2-1, the V gene TRBV11-2; 14 bases are a match to TRBD2. Unmatched junction bases numbered 8, after V lost 4 bases and J lost 0 bases. The germline CDR1 and CDR2 sequences are SGHAT and FQNNGV. The CDR3 length is 19 residues. CDR3 sequence: CASSSTSGRASHSYNEQFF. The CDR3 DNA sequence: TGTGCCAGCAGCTCGACTAGCGGGAGGGCCAGTCACTCCTACAATGAGCAGTTCTTC.

This rearrangement joins TRBV19 to TRBJ2-7; D gene uncertain. V was pared by 3 bases and J by 3 bases, with 9 bases between. The CDR3 contains 13 residues. The germline V gene encodes CDR1 LNHDA and CDR2 SQIVND (reference sequence). The CDR3 protein is CASSMGKSYEQYF. Written as DNA, the CDR3 is TGTGCCAGTAGTATGGGGAAGAGCTACGAGCAGTACTTC.

The chain is built from TRBV4-1 and TRBJ2-5; 9 bases map to TRBD2. The V segment lost 0 bases and the J segment 5 bases; nucleotides outside the gene matches: 7. CDR3 length equals 16 residues. Germline CDR1 and CDR2: MGHRA and YSYEKL. The CDR3 protein is CASSQEGTSRAETQYF. The CDR3 DNA reads TGCGCCAGCAGCCAAGAGGGGACTAGCCGGGCGGAGACCCAGTACTTC.

The gene calls are TRBV11-2 and TRBJ2-5, with a weak D call TRBD2 (6 bases). The CDR3 contains 13 residues. Germline V gene sequence: CDR1 SGHAT, CDR2 FQNNGV. The ends were cut back, 5 bases at V and 0 bases at J, with 7 bases in the middle. CDR3 amino acids: CASSRGNQETQYF. The CDR3 bases are TGTGCCAGCAGCCGGGGGAACCAAGAGACCCAGTACTTC.

V is TRBV4-2 and J is TRBJ1-5, with a possible D match to TRBD1 (5 bases). Trimming cost V 0 bases and J 7 bases, with 13 bases left between them. The CDR3 length is 15 residues. Per the germline V gene, CDR1 is LGHNA and CDR2 is YNFKEQ. The CDR3 spells CASSQEGQGLQPQHF. In DNA, the CDR3 is TGTGCCAGCAGCCAAGAGGGGCAGGGCTTGCAGCCCCAGCATTTT.

The J gene is TRBJ2-5, the V gene TRBV6-1, with D perhaps assigned TRBD1 or TRBD2 (5 bases each). The ends were cut back, 8 bases at V and 2 bases at J, with 12 bases in the middle. The CDR3 totals 13 residues. From germline, CDR1 is MNHNS and CDR2 SASEGT. This CDR3 reads CASSRGGQETQYF. The CDR3 DNA sequence: TGTGCCAGCTCGAGGGGCGGGCAAGAGACCCAGTACTTC.

The gene calls are TRBV7-6 and TRBJ1-1; no clear D. This CDR3 has 14 residues. The germline gives CDR1 SGHVS, CDR2 FNYEAQ. V lost 2 bases to trimming and J lost 1 base, with 8 bases between them. Written as DNA, the CDR3 is TGTGCCAGCAGCTTAATGACGGCGAACACTGAAGCTTTCTTT. It yields the protein CASSLMTANTEAFF.

The genes are TRBV5-1 and TRBJ2-3; no firm D call. V was pared by 1 base and J by 4 bases, with 4 bases between. The CDR3 is 12 residues long. Looked up from germline, CDR1 is SGHRS and CDR2 is YFSETQ. DNA of the CDR3: TGCGCCAGCAGCTTGTTTTCAGATACGCAGTATTTT. Translating it yields CASSLFSDTQYF. Using reference TRBV5-1 and TRBJ2-3 for the parts outside the CDR3, the full variable domain is KAGVTQTPRYLIKTRGQQVTLSCSPISGHRSVSWYQQTPGQGLQFLFEYFSETQRNKGNFPGRFSGRQFSNSRSEMNVSTLELGDSALYLCASSLFSDTQYFGPGTRLTVL.

This chain joins TRBV2 and TRBJ2-7, with a weak D call TRBD1 (6 bases). CDR1 is SNHLY and CDR2 is FYNNEI in the germline V gene. The V end was cut by 6 bases, the J end by 2 bases, with 14 bases between. The length of the CDR3 is 14 residues. This chain's CDR3 is CASRGLTGAYEQYF. The CDR3 coding sequence is TGTGCCAGCAGAGGACTGACAGGCGCCTACGAGCAGTACTTC.

The V and J genes are TRBV2 and TRBJ1-4; D perhaps matches TRBD1 (6 bases). CDR3 length: 15 residues. V lost 8 bases to trimming and J lost 8 bases, with 21 bases between them. The germline gives CDR1 SNHLY, CDR2 FYNNEI. CDR3 nucleotide sequence: TGTGCCAGCCGCCCCACCGGGACACCCGGAGAAAAACTGTTTTTT. It specifies CASRPTGTPGEKLFF.

The chain joins TRBV25-1 to TRBJ2-7; 7 bases are a match to TRBD1. The V and J ends lost 5 bases and 4 bases, in that order; junction bases with no gene match: 8. The CDR3 contains 14 residues. Germline V gene lookup returns CDR1 MGHDK and CDR2 SYGVNS. The CDR3 sequence is CASSKGGSQYEQYF. CDR3 nucleotide sequence: TGTGCCAGCAGTAAAGGGGGCTCTCAATACGAGCAGTACTTC.

V and J are TRBV18 and TRBJ2-3; D uncertain. CDR1 and CDR2 (germline): KGHSH, LQKENI. CDR3 length equals 12 residues. V was shortened by 4 bases and J by 6 bases, with 8 bases between the two germline ends. Here the CDR3 reads CASSHRSDTQYF. Here the CDR3 DNA reads TGTGCCAGCTCACACCGAAGTGATACGCAGTATTTT. Complete variable domain (other parts from reference TRBV18 and TRBJ2-3): NAGVMQNPRHLVRRRGQEARLRCSPMKGHSHVYWYRQLPEEGLKFMVYLQKENIIDESGMPKERFSAEFPKEGPSILRIQQVVRGDSAAYFCASSHRSDTQYFGPGTRLTVL.

This clone appeared a few times. The chain couples TRBV18 to TRBJ1-5, with D maybe TRBD1 (5 bases). V was trimmed by 6 bases and J by 5 bases, leaving 20 bases between them. CDR3 size: 16 residues. Looked up from germline, CDR1 is KGHSH and CDR2 is LQKENI. CDR3 bases: TGTGCCAGCTCCTCCCTCCCGTGGCAGGGAGATCAGCCCCAGCATTTT. Its protein product is CASSSLPWQGDQPQHF. Full variable domain (outside the CDR3, taken from reference TRBV18 and TRBJ1-5): NAGVMQNPRHLVRRRGQEARLRCSPMKGHSHVYWYRQLPEEGLKFMVYLQKENIIDESGMPKERFSAEFPKEGPSILRIQQVVRGDSAAYFCASSSLPWQGDQPQHFGDGTRLSIL.

In the case of this clone: This CDR3 is also generated by other DNA sequences in the sample. The chain joins TRBV30 to TRBJ2-1; D call uncertain. CDR3 length: 12 residues. Trimming removed 0 bases from V and 9 bases from J, with 9 bases in between. Germline CDR1 is GTSNPN and CDR2 is SVGIG (reference sequence). The CDR3 sequence is CAWSVRGSEQFF. For the CDR3, the DNA is TGTGCCTGGAGTGTGAGAGGAAGTGAGCAGTTCTTC.

The V and J genes are TRBV30 and TRBJ1-1; tentative D call: TRBD1 (6 bases). In germline, CDR1 is GTSNPN, CDR2 SVGIG (reference sequence). CDR3 size: 14 residues. V was clipped by 6 bases and J by 4 bases, with 18 bases between them. The CDR3: CACNPRGLGTEAFF. Written as DNA, the CDR3 is TGTGCCTGTAACCCACGGGGGCTGGGCACTGAAGCTTTCTTT.

This chain links TRBV11-2 with TRBJ1-2, with unresolved D. From germline, CDR1 is SGHAT and CDR2 FQNNGV. V lost 3 bases and J lost 8, with 16 bases in between. This CDR3 comprises 14 residues. In nucleotides, the CDR3 is TGTGCCAGCAGCTTGGCGGCCCTCGCGGGCGGCTACACCTTC. It yields the protein CASSLAALAGGYTF.